This T cell receptor beta chain was sequenced in a study of regulatory T cells in long-lasting Graves disease. The CDR3 is 13 residues long. Germline CDR1 reads LNHDA; CDR2 reads SQIVND (reference sequence). V lost 5 bases and J 3 bases, leaving 10 bases between the germline ends. Study findings and constraints: Peripheral blood alone, not thyroid tissue, underwent study.

Building of the TCR beta libraries involved iRepertoire HTBI primers and Arm-PCR of CDR3 regions. TCRdb reanalysed the multiplex PCR reads using MiXCR and keeps one entry per CDR3 protein. The repertoire consists of over 450,000 distinct CDR3 sequences, with under 25% occurring once and the leading ten covering 7% to 9%. Time point reported: persistent/refractory GD, antithyroid drugs over 5 years with positive TRAb. Preparation of the TCR library used RNA extracted from PBMCs. A volume of roughly 8.4 milliliters of peripheral blood was collected in EDTA tubes. The count of this clonotype is one. Its target is not known.

The TCR was taken from a female donor with Graves disease. Material: peripheral blood mononuclear cells (PBMCs), obtained when the disease was refractory, from a patient treated with antithyroid drugs. This rearrangement joins TRBV19 to TRBJ1-1; D gene uncertain. CDR3 sequence reads: CASSFSVDTEAFF. CDR3 DNA: TGTGCCAGTAGTTTTTCGGTTGACACTGAAGCTTTCTTT. Supplemented by reference TRBV19 and TRBJ1-1, the full variable domain reads DGGITQSPKYLFRKEGQNVTLSCEQNLNHDAMYWYRQDPGQGLRLIYYSQIVNDFQKGDIAEGYSVSREKKESFPLTVTSAQKNPTAFYLCASSFSVDTEAFFGQGTRLTVV.